This T cell receptor (beta chain) was recovered during a study of T cell changes during pregnancy in multiple sclerosis. V shed 0 bases and J 6 bases; nucleotides not matched to a gene: 5. CDR3 length equals 14 residues. In germline, CDR1 is MNHEY, CDR2 SMNVEV (reference sequence). Libraries were prepared by immunoSEQ multiplex PCR; TCRdb keeps only in-frame clonotypes and omits some of them. The data contain some 76,000 clones, 92% of them singletons. The sequence was obtained from a female donor with multiple sclerosis, enrolled in a pregnancy study. The chain uses TRBV27 and TRBJ2-7; 7 bases fit TRBD2. The specimen comprised CD4+ T cells from peripheral blood mononuclear cells, sampled after pregnancy. The CDR3 sequence is CASSLSAGVIEQYF. CDR3 DNA sequence: TGTGCCAGCAGTTTATCTGCGGGAGTTATCGAGCAGTACTTC.